This T cell receptor (beta chain) was identified in a study of shared clonotypes between healthy human individuals. The CDR3 consists of 14 residues. Per germline, CDR1 MNHNS and CDR2 SASEGT. After removal of 7 bases from V and 0 bases from J, the junction contained 4 bases not matched to a gene. Assay used: immunoSEQ multiplex PCR; TCRdb lists only in-frame clones, some missing. Of 550,000 to 700,000 clones listed, approximately 73% were seen once; the top ten hold more than 1.5%. There are a few counts of this clone. The gene calls are TRBV6-1 and TRBJ2-7; TRBD1 matches at 9 bases. Material: memory CD4+ T cells sorted from blood. Subset denoted: CD45RA-negative fraction. This clonotype originated in a woman aged 25-40 years in good health. CDR3 bases: TGTGCCAGCAAACAGGGGGCGTCCTCCTACGAGCAGTACTTC. Translating it yields CASKQGASSYEQYF.